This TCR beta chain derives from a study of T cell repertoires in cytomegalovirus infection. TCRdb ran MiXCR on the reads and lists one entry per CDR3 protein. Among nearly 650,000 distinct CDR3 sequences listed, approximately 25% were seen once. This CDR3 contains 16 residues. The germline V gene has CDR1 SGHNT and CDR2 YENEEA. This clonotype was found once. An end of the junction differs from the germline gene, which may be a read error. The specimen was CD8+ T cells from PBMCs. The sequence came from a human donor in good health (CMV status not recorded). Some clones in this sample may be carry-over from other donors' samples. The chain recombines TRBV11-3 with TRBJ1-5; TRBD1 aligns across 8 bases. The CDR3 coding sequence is TGTGTCAGCAGCTCGCGGACAGGGCGTCTGTATCAGCCCCAGCATTTT. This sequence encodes CVSSSRTGRLYQPQHF.